The following is a T cell receptor beta chain sequence with its context. The source of the sample is a study of T cell changes during pregnancy in multiple sclerosis. Using immunoSEQ multiplex PCR, the repertoire was profiled, and TCRdb retains in-frame clones only, with some absent. The sample has roughly 110,000 clones, around 90% seen once. This CDR3 has 13 residues. V gave up 6 bases and J gave up 0 bases, with 6 bases separating them. Germline lookup yields CDR1 MNHEY and CDR2 SMNVEV (reference sequence). The receptor was derived from a female donor with multiple sclerosis, enrolled in a pregnancy study. The sequencing used peripheral blood, collected before pregnancy. The chain couples TRBV27 to TRBJ2-1; no definite D call. The CDR3 DNA sequence: TGTGCCAGCAGACTATTCTCCTACAATGAGCAGTTCTTC. This codes for CASRLFSYNEQFF.